What follows describes a single T cell receptor beta chain. The sample originates from a study of T cell changes during pregnancy in multiple sclerosis. The CDR3 has 16 residues. Trimming took off 3 bases at V and 5 bases at J, with 20 bases between the two ends. From germline, CDR1 is SGHRS and CDR2 YFSETQ. Data came from immunoSEQ multiplex PCR; TCRdb stores just in-frame clones and leaves some out. The sample has 45,000 to 70,000 clones, about 90% seen once. This rearrangement joins TRBV5-1 to TRBJ2-5, with a tentative D call TRBD1 (5 bases). Sequencing used CD4+ T cells from peripheral blood mononuclear cells, obtained in the second trimester of pregnancy. The clonotype originates from a female donor with multiple sclerosis, enrolled in a pregnancy study. The CDR3 sequence: CASSSPESEKGETQYF. In DNA, the CDR3 is TGCGCCAGCAGCTCTCCGGAGAGTGAGAAGGGGGAGACCCAGTACTTC.